These 14 T cell receptor beta chains were sequenced from one sample in a study of neurological immune-mediated disorders. TCRdb processed the 5' RACE reads anew with MiXCR; each CDR3 protein has one entry. The table shows 45,000 to 55,000 distinct CDR3 sequences, with 3.8% occurring only once. Sample: PBMCs. The source of these receptors is a man aged 60 to 75 with multiple sclerosis.

This clonotype was observed many times. The genes are TRBV20-1 and TRBJ1-1; a possible D gene is TRBD1 (5 bases). This CDR3 has 13 amino acids. The V gene's germline CDR1 is DFQATT and CDR2 SNEGSKA (reference sequence). V dropped 6 bases and J dropped 1 base, with 12 bases sitting between them. This chain's CDR3 is CSALDTKNTEAFF. CDR3 DNA sequence: TGCAGTGCCTTGGACACCAAGAACACTGAAGCTTTCTTT.

This clonotype was seen many times. V gene TRBV10-2 combines with J gene TRBJ2-7; D is ambiguous. CDR3 length equals 13 residues. With 1 base removed from V and 3 bases from J, the gap between germline ends came to 7 bases. Germline CDR1 WSHSY, CDR2 SAAADI. DNA of the CDR3: TGCGCCAGCAGTGAGTTCCTAGACTACGAGCAGTACTTC. Protein: CASSEFLDYEQYF.

The chain is built from TRBV28 and TRBJ2-7; a possible D gene is TRBD1 (6 bases). The V and J ends lost 3 bases and 2 bases respectively, with 11 bases between them. The CDR3 consists of 14 residues. The V gene's germline CDR1 is MDHEN and CDR2 SYDVKM. For the CDR3, the DNA is TGTGCCAGCAGTTTGTGGGACACAGCCTACGAGCAGTACTTC. Translated, it gives CASSLWDTAYEQYF. The full variable domain, its missing parts supplied by reference TRBV28 and TRBJ2-7, is DVKVTQSSRYLVKRTGEKVFLECVQDMDHENMFWYRQDPGLGLRLIYFSYDVKMKEKGDIPEGYSVSREKKERFSLILESASTNQTSMYLCASSLWDTAYEQYFGPGTRLTVT.

In its sample, this clonotype was seen many times. V usage is TRBV20-1 and J usage is TRBJ2-2, with D tentatively TRBD2 (6 bases). The CDR3 extends over 13 amino acids. Per germline, CDR1 DFQATT and CDR2 SNEGSKA (reference sequence). V was pared by 3 bases and J by 7 bases, with 12 bases between. CDR3 DNA: TGCAGTGCTAGCGGAGGGGTCAACGGGGAGCTGTTTTTT. Its protein product is CSASGGVNGELFF.

At least ten counts were recorded for this clonotype. This rearrangement joins TRBV20-1 to TRBJ1-3; 9 bases map to TRBD1. Germline assignment: CDR1 DFQATT and CDR2 SNEGSKA (reference sequence). Trimming at V came to 4 bases and at J to 9 bases, leaving 7 bases not matched to a gene. The CDR3 loop spans 13 amino acids. The CDR3 DNA is TGCAGTGCTACCAGCCGGGACAGGGCCACCATATATTTT. Its protein is CSATSRDRATIYF.

This clonotype was recorded many times. V is TRBV27 and J is TRBJ1-2; D gene uncertain. The germline V gene encodes CDR1 MNHEY and CDR2 SMNVEV (reference sequence). V gave up 4 bases and J gave up 7 bases, with 4 bases separating them. The CDR3 covers 10 residues. CDR3 region: CASSSAGYTF. CDR3 DNA sequence: TGTGCCAGCAGTTCCGCTGGCTACACCTTC.

This clonotype occurred many times. V usage is TRBV20-1 and J usage is TRBJ2-5, with D perhaps matching TRBD2 (7 bases). V gave up 1 base and J gave up 5 bases, with 8 bases separating them. The CDR3 consists of 12 residues. The germline V gene has CDR1 DFQATT and CDR2 SNEGSKA (reference sequence). This CDR3 reads CSARGGGETQYF. The CDR3 DNA reads as TGCAGTGCTAGAGGGGGGGGCGAGACCCAGTACTTC.

This clonotype was observed many times. The V call is TRBV20-1, the J call TRBJ1-2, with TRBD1 identical over 10 bases. Germline V gene sequence: CDR1 DFQATT, CDR2 SNEGSKA (reference sequence). CDR3 length: 13 residues. V gave up 5 bases and J gave up 3 bases; unmatched junction bases: 3. The CDR3 nucleotides are TGCAGTGCTTGGGACAGGGGTGACTATGGCTACACCTTC. Amino acids: CSAWDRGDYGYTF.

This clonotype was recorded many times. V gene TRBV16 combines with J gene TRBJ1-2, with D unclear. Germline V gives CDR1 KGHSY, CDR2 FQNENV. The CDR3 runs 14 residues. The V and J ends lost 3 bases and 10 bases respectively, with 18 bases between them. The chain's CDR3 is CASSQIPGAEVYTF. In nucleotides, the CDR3 is TGTGCCAGCAGCCAGATACCGGGAGCCGAGGTCTACACCTTC.

This clonotype was counted a few times. The chain uses TRBV20-1 and TRBJ2-5; D is unresolved. With 7 bases removed from V and 5 bases from J, the gap between germline ends came to 17 bases. The germline V gene has CDR1 DFQATT and CDR2 SNEGSKA (reference sequence). This CDR3 has 13 amino acids. The CDR3 is CSGWTLRAETQYF. CDR3 bases: TGCAGTGGATGGACCCTTAGAGCGGAGACCCAGTACTTC.

This clonotype showed up many times. The V and J genes are TRBV20-1 and TRBJ2-7; TRBD2 agrees at 10 bases. V lost 3 bases, J lost 3 bases, and 8 bases stayed unmatched. The CDR3 has 15 amino acids. Germline assignment: CDR1 DFQATT and CDR2 SNEGSKA (reference sequence). The CDR3 loop is CSASLGASGSYEQYF. DNA of the CDR3: TGCAGTGCTAGTTTAGGGGCTAGCGGGAGCTACGAGCAGTACTTC.

This clonotype was seen ten or more times. The rearrangement uses TRBV20-1 and TRBJ2-1, with 10 nucleotides matching TRBD2. Germline assignment: CDR1 DFQATT and CDR2 SNEGSKA (reference sequence). This CDR3 spans 15 amino acids. The V segment lost 4 bases and the J segment 0 bases; nucleotides outside the gene matches: 3. The CDR3 region has the DNA TGCAGTGCTACGACTAGCGGGTTCTCCTACAATGAGCAGTTCTTC. This encodes CSATTSGFSYNEQFF.

This clonotype was recorded many times. V gene TRBV29-1 combines with J gene TRBJ2-7; 7 bases fit TRBD2. CDR1 is SQVTM and CDR2 is ANQGSEA in the germline V gene. Unmatched junction bases numbered 8, after V lost 5 bases and J lost 4 bases. The CDR3 contains 13 residues. In nucleotides, the CDR3 is TGCAGCGTTATTCCGGGGACTACTTACGAGCAGTACTTC. This translates into CSVIPGTTYEQYF.

This clonotype has ten or more counts. The chain employs TRBV18 and TRBJ2-5; D possibly corresponds to TRBD2 (6 bases). V lost 6 bases, J lost 3 bases, and 14 bases lay in between. This CDR3 spans 14 amino acids. From germline, CDR1 is KGHSH and CDR2 LQKENI. The CDR3 sequence is CASSPLSGEETQYF. DNA for the CDR3: TGTGCCAGCTCCCCCCTTAGCGGCGAAGAGACCCAGTACTTC. The whole variable domain, remainder taken from reference TRBV18 and TRBJ2-5, is NAGVMQNPRHLVRRRGQEARLRCSPMKGHSHVYWYRQLPEEGLKFMVYLQKENIIDESGMPKERFSAEFPKEGPSILRIQQVVRGDSAAYFCASSPLSGEETQYFGPGTRLLVL.